This TCR beta chain was identified during a study of cytomegalovirus exposure and HLA in healthy donors. The CDR3 has 15 residues. The germline V gene has CDR1 SGHTA and CDR2 FQGTGA. V lost 5 bases, J lost 2 bases, and 7 bases stayed unmatched. Both 60 Vbeta primers and 13 Jbeta primers went into the PCR. The protocol was immunoSEQ multiplex PCR, while the TCRdb copy is restricted to in-frame clones and leaves out a portion. This table holds 120,000 to 150,000 clones, roughly 80% found once. Sequencing used PBMCs. This sequence joins TRBV7-3 and TRBJ2-5; 8 bases are shared with TRBD2. This TCR was sampled from a woman aged 25 to 39 in good health and CMV-seronegative. The CDR3 reads CASSPGLGLQETQYF. CDR3 bases: TGTGCCAGCAGCCCGGGACTAGGACTACAAGAGACCCAGTACTTC.